The 12 T cell receptor beta chains presented below share a single source sample, sequenced in a study of T cell changes during pregnancy in multiple sclerosis. The method was immunoSEQ multiplex PCR; TCRdb's version includes in-frame clones alone and lacks a portion of them. The table lists 40,000 or so clones, about 94% of them singletons. This sample comprised CD8+ T cells from peripheral blood mononuclear cells, obtained in the third trimester of pregnancy. The receptors here all came from a female donor with multiple sclerosis, enrolled in a pregnancy study.

The CDR3 loop reads CASSVSGQSNYGYTF. The CDR3 DNA reads as TGTGCCAGCAGTGTATCGGGACAGTCTAACTATGGCTACACCTTC. The chain links TRBV6-6 to TRBJ1-2; 7 nucleotides line up with TRBD1. In germline, CDR1 is MNHNY, CDR2 SVGAGI (reference sequence). The CDR3 has 15 amino acids. The ends lost 5 bases at V and 0 bases at J; junction bases unmatched: 6.

The chain recombines TRBV5-6 with TRBJ1-2; no clear D gene. Trimming took 3 bases from V and 8 from J, leaving 14 bases between them. This CDR3 has 13 amino acids. The V gene's germline CDR1 is SGHDT and CDR2 YYEEEE. The CDR3 sequence is CASSSGTPGGYTF. In DNA, the CDR3 is TGTGCCAGCAGCTCCGGAACCCCCGGGGGCTACACCTTC. Supplemented by reference TRBV5-6 and TRBJ1-2, the full variable domain reads DAGVTQSPTHLIKTRGQQVTLRCSPKSGHDTVSWYQQALGQGPQFIFQYYEEEERQRGNFPDRFSGHQFPNYSSELNVNALLLGDSALYLCASSSGTPGGYTFGSGTRLTVV.

The count of this clone is one. The J gene is TRBJ1-1, the V gene TRBV27; D is possibly TRBD1 (5 bases). There are 13 residues in the CDR3. Germline V lookup: CDR1 MNHEY, CDR2 SMNVEV (reference sequence). V dropped 2 bases and J dropped 5 bases, with 9 bases sitting between them. The CDR3 DNA is TGTGCCAGCAGTTTACCCGGGGGTACTGAAGCTTTCTTT. It encodes CASSLPGGTEAFF.

The chain is built from TRBV19 and TRBJ1-5; TRBD1 matches at 8 bases. This CDR3 spans 14 amino acids. Unmatched junction bases numbered 5, after V lost 5 bases and J lost 5 bases. Germline assignment: CDR1 LNHDA and CDR2 SQIVND (reference sequence). This CDR3 is CASSGQGLYQPQHF. CDR3 DNA sequence: TGTGCCAGTAGTGGACAGGGCCTTTATCAGCCCCAGCATTTT.

CDR3 region: CASSFPGSYEQYF. The CDR3 region has the DNA TGTGCCAGCAGCTTTCCAGGGTCCTACGAGCAGTACTTC. J is TRBJ2-7 and V is TRBV7-9, with D possibly matching TRBD1 (5 bases). The length of the CDR3 is 13 residues. Per the germline V gene, CDR1 is SEHNR and CDR2 is FQNEAQ (reference sequence). V lost 3 bases and J lost 1, with 7 bases in between. Full variable domain (outside the CDR3, taken from reference TRBV7-9 and TRBJ2-7): DTGVSQNPRHKITKRGQNVTFRCDPISEHNRLYWYRQTLGQGPEFLTYFQNEAQLEKSRLLSDRFSAERPKGSFSTLEIQRTEQGDSAMYLCASSFPGSYEQYFGPGTRLTVT.

This chain links TRBV6-5 with TRBJ2-7; 10 bases line up with TRBD1. V lost 7 bases, J lost 5 bases, and 8 bases stayed unmatched. The CDR3 is 14 residues long. Germline CDR1 is MNHEY and CDR2 is SVGAGI. The DNA of the CDR3 is TGTGCCAGCACCAAGACAGGGGGCGGGAACGAGCAGTACTTC. Protein: CASTKTGGGNEQYF.

The rearrangement links TRBV4-3 to TRBJ1-4, with 8 bases matching TRBD1. Losses at the gene ends were 0 bases for V and 8 bases for J; bases not matched to a gene: 8. The CDR3 spans 16 residues. Germline values: CDR1 LGHNA, CDR2 YSLEER. Here the CDR3 DNA reads TGCGCCAGCAGCCAAGAGAACAGGGGGGTGTGGGAAAAACTGTTTTTT. The encoded protein is CASSQENRGVWEKLFF.

The genes are TRBV27 and TRBJ2-1; D unclear. V was cut by 6 bases and J by 0 bases, with 12 bases left in between. The CDR3 sequence is 15 residues long. CDR1 and CDR2 (germline): MNHEY, SMNVEV (reference sequence). The CDR3 region is CASSPSRSSYNEQFF. For the CDR3, the DNA is TGTGCCAGCAGCCCTAGTCGAAGCTCCTACAATGAGCAGTTCTTC.

The J gene is TRBJ1-5, the V gene TRBV7-9, with D possibly TRBD1 on 6 matching bases. This CDR3 is 17 amino acids long. V lost 5 bases, J lost 1 base, and 18 bases lay in between. Germline CDR1 and CDR2: SEHNR and FQNEAQ (reference sequence). CDR3 in amino acids: CASSPSGHVLSNQPQHF. CDR3 bases: TGTGCCAGCAGCCCCTCGGGACACGTATTGAGCAATCAGCCCCAGCATTTT.

Here the CDR3 DNA reads TGCGCCAGCAGCTTGGCAGAGGGGGCTGGCTATGGCTACACCTTC. Its translation: CASSLAEGAGYGYTF. V and J are TRBV5-1 and TRBJ1-2; 7 nucleotides agree with TRBD1. The CDR3 extends over 15 amino acids. J gave up 4 bases and V 0 bases, and 6 bases lay outside the gene matches. CDR1 is SGHRS, CDR2 YFSETQ, per germline.

The chain is built from TRBV19 and TRBJ2-3; D is possibly TRBD2 (5 bases). In germline, CDR1 is LNHDA, CDR2 SQIVND (reference sequence). V was pared by 7 bases and J by 0 bases, with 14 bases between. This CDR3 comprises 15 residues. The DNA of the CDR3 is TGTGCCAGTACCCAGGACTTCCTAAGCACAGATACGCAGTATTTT. The encoded protein is CASTQDFLSTDTQYF. Complete variable domain (other parts from reference TRBV19 and TRBJ2-3): DGGITQSPKYLFRKEGQNVTLSCEQNLNHDAMYWYRQDPGQGLRLIYYSQIVNDFQKGDIAEGYSVSREKKESFPLTVTSAQKNPTAFYLCASTQDFLSTDTQYFGPGTRLTVL.

This rearrangement joins TRBV11-3 to TRBJ2-7; D call uncertain. The CDR3 spans 13 residues. The germline V and J ends were trimmed by 5 bases and 6 bases, with 14 bases remaining between them. Germline-derived CDR1 and CDR2 are SGHNT and YENEEA. CDR3 in amino acids: CASSAGQLGEQYF. The CDR3 coding sequence is TGTGCCAGCAGCGCAGGTCAGTTGGGCGAGCAGTACTTC.